Presented here are 24 T cell receptor beta chains from one specimen sequenced in a study of CD8 T cells in Susac syndrome. An input of roughly 0.5 to 1 ug of RNA was subjected to reverse transcription using random hexamers. TCRdb reprocessed the immunoSEQ multiplex PCR reads with MiXCR, giving one entry per CDR3 protein. The sample has 85,000 to 90,000 distinct CDR3 sequences, about 93% seen once. Source material: CD8+ T cells from PBMCs. The receptors here all came from a human donor in good health.

The chain has TRBV20-1 and TRBJ2-7; perhaps TRBD1 as D (6 bases). The CDR3 extends over 15 amino acids. With 5 bases removed from V and 0 bases from J, the gap between germline ends came to 17 bases. CDR1 is DFQATT and CDR2 is SNEGSKA in the germline V gene (reference sequence). In nucleotides, the CDR3 is TGCAGTGCTGCCCCCGTGACAGGTAGCTCCTACGAGCAGTACTTC. It encodes CSAAPVTGSSYEQYF.

This rearrangement joins TRBV19 to TRBJ2-7, with 7 bases matching TRBD1. V gave up 5 bases and J gave up 0 bases; unmatched junction bases: 4. The CDR3 totals 14 residues. Germline CDR1 reads LNHDA; CDR2 reads SQIVND (reference sequence). Written as DNA, the CDR3 is TGTGCCAGTAGTGCTTGGGACAGCTCCTACGAGCAGTACTTC. It translates to CASSAWDSSYEQYF.

The chain carries TRBV3-1 and TRBJ1-2; tentatively, D is TRBD1 (6 bases). V was cut by 1 base and J by 3 bases, with 12 bases left in between. The CDR3 spans 15 residues. Germline V CDR1 and CDR2: LGHDT, YNNKEL (reference sequence). In DNA form, the CDR3 reads TGTGCCAGCAGCCAAGGTGGGACAAGCGACTATGGCTACACCTTC. Its protein is CASSQGGTSDYGYTF.

This rearrangement joins TRBV3-1 to TRBJ2-7; D unresolved. The CDR3 covers 15 residues. Trimming left V 3 bases short and J 2 bases short, with 14 bases between. Germline lookup yields CDR1 LGHDT and CDR2 YNNKEL (reference sequence). CDR3 region: CASSHKSRRAYEQYF. The CDR3 coding sequence is TGTGCCAGCAGCCACAAGAGTCGGCGAGCCTACGAGCAGTACTTC.

The rearrangement joins TRBV19 to TRBJ1-3; D is undetermined. Trimming took 6 bases from V and 0 from J, leaving 12 bases between them. Germline V CDR1 and CDR2: LNHDA, SQIVND (reference sequence). CDR3 length equals 15 residues. CDR3 loop: CASSSDSSSGNTIYF. The CDR3 nucleotides read TGTGCCAGTAGCTCCGATTCAAGCTCTGGAAACACCATATATTTT.

The CDR3 loop reads CSVDRGGPTDTQYF. The CDR3 nucleotides read TGCAGCGTCGACAGGGGGGGGCCCACAGATACGCAGTATTTT. The V gene is TRBV29-1, the J gene TRBJ2-3; the match to TRBD1 covers 9 bases. Germline CDR1 and CDR2: SQVTM and ANQGSEA. The CDR3 has 14 residues. The trim removed 6 bases at V and 2 bases at J, leaving 6 bases unmatched.

This sequence joins TRBV27 and TRBJ2-7, with D possibly TRBD1 on 6 matching bases. Trimming took off 6 bases at V and 5 bases at J, with 17 bases between the two ends. This CDR3 is 14 amino acids long. Germline V gene data show CDR1 as MNHEY and CDR2 as SMNVEV (reference sequence). DNA for the CDR3: TGTGCCAGCAGCCGTTCAGGGGAATTCCACGAGCAGTACTTC. Protein: CASSRSGEFHEQYF.

V gene TRBV6-1 combines with J gene TRBJ2-7; D is uncertain. The germline gives CDR1 MNHNS, CDR2 SASEGT. The V end lost 2 bases, the J end lost 7 bases, and 9 bases lay between the germline ends. This CDR3 has 12 residues. CDR3 sequence reads: CASSETGREQYF. The CDR3 DNA follows: TGTGCCAGCAGTGAAACGGGTAGGGAGCAGTACTTC.

The CDR3 is CASSSTPRQGEQYF. The CDR3 DNA reads TGTGCCAGCAGTTCTACCCCTCGACAGGGCGAGCAGTACTTC. The chain combines TRBV28 with TRBJ2-7; 7 bases map to TRBD1. CDR3 length: 14 residues. The germline V gene has CDR1 MDHEN and CDR2 SYDVKM. The V and J ends lost 4 bases and 6 bases, in that order; junction bases with no gene match: 9.

This clonotype was observed a single time. The chain is built from TRBV11-2 and TRBJ2-1, with a possible D match to TRBD1 (6 bases). Germline V gene sequence: CDR1 SGHAT, CDR2 FQNNGV. V lost 5 bases to trimming and J lost 4 bases, with 15 bases between them. This CDR3 is 15 amino acids long. The CDR3: CASSGSRDKYNEQFF. DNA for the CDR3: TGTGCCAGCAGCGGGTCAAGGGACAAGTACAATGAGCAGTTCTTC.

CDR3 sequence (DNA): TGCAGCGTTGATATGGGATATGGCTACACCTTC. It is translated as CSVDMGYGYTF. The chain joins TRBV29-1 to TRBJ1-2; D remains ambiguous. Germline V lookup: CDR1 SQVTM, CDR2 ANQGSEA. This CDR3 contains 11 residues. The ends were cut back, 3 bases at V and 5 bases at J, with 7 bases in the middle.

The chain recombines TRBV21-1 with TRBJ2-7; the tabulated D call, TRBD1, remains unverified against the DNA. TRBV21-1 corresponds to a pseudogene. This CDR3 has 13 residues. CDR3 DNA: TGTGCCAGCAGCAAACGGGGGACCTACGAGCAGTACTTC. Amino acids: CASSKRGTYEQYF.

This clonotype was seen just once. The chain is built from TRBV6-6 and TRBJ2-7; D unresolved. The V end was cut by 6 bases, the J end by 6 bases, with 9 bases between. CDR1 and CDR2 (germline): MNHNY, SVGAGI (reference sequence). The CDR3 loop spans 11 amino acids. The CDR3 loop reads CASSPTREQYF. The CDR3 DNA reads as TGTGCCAGCAGCCCCACGCGCGAGCAGTACTTC.

The V gene is TRBV4-2, the J gene TRBJ1-5; D is undetermined. Germline loops: CDR1 LGHNA, CDR2 YNFKEQ. The CDR3 spans 14 residues. The ends were cut back, 0 bases at V and 6 bases at J, with 9 bases in the middle. CDR3 sequence: CASSQEGEGQPQHF. The CDR3 DNA follows: TGTGCCAGCAGCCAAGAGGGAGAGGGTCAGCCCCAGCATTTT.

This sequence joins TRBV19 and TRBJ2-7; 7 positions agree with TRBD2. This CDR3 is 15 amino acids long. V lost 4 bases, J lost 3 bases, and 9 bases stayed unmatched. The V gene's germline CDR1 is LNHDA and CDR2 SQIVND (reference sequence). The CDR3 sequence is CASSRTHWDYYEQYF. The CDR3 DNA sequence: TGTGCCAGTAGTAGGACTCACTGGGACTACTACGAGCAGTACTTC.

The V and J genes are TRBV9 and TRBJ1-1; D gene ambiguous. Trimming took 4 bases from V and 0 from J, leaving 13 bases between them. Germline V gene lookup returns CDR1 SGDLS and CDR2 YYNGEE. This CDR3 contains 15 residues. The DNA of the CDR3 is TGTGCCAGCAGCAAGACCCCGGGCTTGAACACTGAAGCTTTCTTT. It encodes CASSKTPGLNTEAFF.

In nucleotides, the CDR3 is TGTGCCAGCAGTGAATTGGCGGGGGGGCCCGCGGAGACCCAGTACTTC. This codes for CASSELAGGPAETQYF. V and J are TRBV25-1 and TRBJ2-5; 9 positions agree with TRBD2. Trimming at V came to 1 base and at J to 5 bases, leaving 8 bases not matched to a gene. The CDR3 totals 16 residues. Per the germline V gene, CDR1 is MGHDK and CDR2 is SYGVNS.

About this clonotype itself: Mismatch with germline at one junction end may stem from a read error. The V and J genes are TRBV4-1 and TRBJ2-7; D is undetermined. Germline V gene lookup returns CDR1 MGHRA and CDR2 YSYEKL. The CDR3 consists of 16 residues. Here the CDR3 reads CASSQVLVGNQAEQHF. CDR3 nucleotides: TGCGCCAGCAGCCAAGTCCTAGTAGGTAACCAAGCCGAGCAGCACTTC.

This clonotype showed up just once. The chain's CDR3 is CASSQDSGQGFMGTYEQYF. CDR3 in DNA: TGTGCCAGCAGCCAGGACTCGGGACAGGGATTTATGGGAACCTACGAGCAGTACTTC. The rearrangement joins TRBV3-1 to TRBJ2-7; 9 bases align to TRBD1. Germline CDR1 reads LGHDT; CDR2 reads YNNKEL (reference sequence). V shed 3 bases and J 2 bases; nucleotides not matched to a gene: 17. The length of the CDR3 is 19 residues.

The chain recombines TRBV12-5 with TRBJ1-1; D remains ambiguous. CDR3 length: 12 residues. The germline V gene has CDR1 LGHNT and CDR2 FRNRAP. The germline V and J ends were trimmed by 0 bases and 8 bases, with 7 bases remaining between them. The CDR3 protein is CASGLVPGEAFF. In nucleotides, the CDR3 is TGTGCTAGTGGTTTGGTCCCTGGGGAAGCTTTCTTT.

The chain combines TRBV5-1 with TRBJ1-1; TRBD1 might be the D (5 bases). The V end lost 4 bases, the J end lost 6 bases, and 16 bases lay between the germline ends. The CDR3 is 14 amino acids. Germline values: CDR1 SGHRS, CDR2 YFSETQ. The CDR3 nucleotides read TGCGCCAGCAGCCCGGCGGGGGATGAGTCTGAAGCTTTCTTT. Protein sequence: CASSPAGDESEAFF.

J is TRBJ2-1 and V is TRBV2, with D possibly TRBD1 on 6 matching bases. The germline V gene encodes CDR1 SNHLY and CDR2 FYNNEI. V was clipped by 3 bases and J by 6 bases, with 15 bases between them. The CDR3 covers 15 residues. As DNA, the CDR3 is TGTGCCAGCAGTGAGGGGCAGGGGTTCACCAATGAGCAGTTCTTC. It codes for CASSEGQGFTNEQFF.

This clonotype has only a few counts. The chain's CDR3 is CASSLGGYQETQYF. The DNA for the CDR3 is TGTGCCAGCAGTCTCGGGGGGTACCAAGAGACCCAGTACTTC. The J gene is TRBJ2-5, the V gene TRBV13; 7 bases agree with TRBD2. The CDR3 is 14 amino acids. J gave up 0 bases and V 6 bases, and 4 bases lay outside the gene matches. Looked up from germline, CDR1 is PRHDT and CDR2 is FYEKMQ (reference sequence).

This chain joins TRBV7-9 and TRBJ2-1; 9 nucleotides line up with TRBD2. Germline assignment: CDR1 SEHNR and CDR2 FQNEAQ (reference sequence). CDR3 length: 15 residues. J gave up 1 base and V 3 bases, and 1 base lay outside the gene matches. For the CDR3, the DNA is TGTGCCAGCAGCTTTCTAGCGGGGTCCTACAATGAGCAGTTCTTC. Translation: CASSFLAGSYNEQFF.